These 30 T cell receptor beta chains were all obtained from the same sample, sequenced in a study of blood T cell repertoires in COVID-19. Generated by immunoSEQ multiplex PCR, the TCRdb table keeps only in-frame clones and is missing some. Here the sample spans around 78,000 clones, 80% to 90% being singletons. The sample consisted of peripheral blood. The receptors come from a man aged 65 to 85 with active or convalescent COVID-19.

In the case of this clone: Other DNA variants within this sample encode the same CDR3. In DNA, the CDR3 is TGTGCCAGCAGCCTGCGGACAGGGGGCAATGAGCAGTTCTTC. Translated: CASSLRTGGNEQFF. The gene calls are TRBV3-1 (or the pseudogene TRBV3-2) and TRBJ2-1; 10 bases are a match to TRBD1. The CDR3 covers 14 residues. Germline V lookup: CDR1 LGHDT, CDR2 YNNKEL (reference sequence). With V trimmed by 4 bases and J by 6 bases, 3 bases remained unmatched.

The rearrangement joins TRBV7-6 to TRBJ2-7; 7 bases line up with TRBD1. The germline CDR1 and CDR2 sequences are SGHVS and FNYEAQ. The CDR3 is 16 residues long. The V and J ends lost 4 bases and 3 bases, in that order; junction bases with no gene match: 12. In DNA, the CDR3 is TGTGCCAGCAGCTCCTCGGTTGGTCAGGGGGTCTACGAGCAGTACTTC. Translated: CASSSSVGQGVYEQYF.

For this clone: The sample has other DNA sequences that encode this CDR3 too. The chain employs TRBV5-1 and TRBJ1-5; maybe TRBD1 (5 bases). Deletions cut 0 bases from V and 0 bases from J, with 7 bases between. Germline V CDR1 and CDR2: SGHRS, YFSETQ. The CDR3 spans 15 residues. The CDR3 is CASSLGQGSNQPQHF. The CDR3 coding sequence is TGCGCCAGCAGCTTGGGCCAGGGTAGCAATCAGCCCCAGCATTTT.

The chain is built from TRBV18 and TRBJ1-5; D might be TRBD1 (5 bases). The V gene's germline CDR1 is KGHSH and CDR2 LQKENI. The CDR3 consists of 15 residues. With 2 bases removed from V and 0 bases from J, the gap between germline ends came to 8 bases. DNA of the CDR3: TGTGCCAGCTCACCAGAGACAGTTAGCAATCAGCCCCAGCATTTT. Translated: CASSPETVSNQPQHF.

The chain is built from TRBV27 and TRBJ1-4; 9 positions match TRBD1. The CDR3 consists of 14 residues. Germline V gives CDR1 MNHEY, CDR2 SMNVEV (reference sequence). V lost 4 bases, J lost 6 bases, and 3 bases stayed unmatched. The CDR3 spells CASSSRTGDEKLFF. The CDR3 bases are TGTGCCAGCAGTTCCCGGACAGGGGATGAAAAACTGTTTTTT.

This chain uses TRBV28 with TRBJ1-1, with D perhaps TRBD1 (6 bases). Germline V lookup: CDR1 MDHEN, CDR2 SYDVKM. The CDR3 is 13 amino acids. Trimming shortened V by 10 bases and J by 10 bases, and 22 bases separated the two germline ends. The CDR3 DNA follows: TGTGCCACCACGCGCGGGGGGCGAGGTGGAGCTTTCTTT. Amino acid sequence: CATTRGGRGGAFF.

This chain links TRBV2 with TRBJ2-1, with TRBD2 identical over 7 bases. The CDR3 has 13 residues. J gave up 12 bases and V 7 bases, and 12 bases lay outside the gene matches. CDR1 and CDR2 from the germline V gene are SNHLY and FYNNEI. The CDR3 DNA is TGTGCCAGCACCGATTTTAAGCGGGAAGGGCAGTTCTTC. Translating it yields CASTDFKREGQFF.

This chain connects TRBV10-3 to TRBJ1-6; the D gene is possibly TRBD1 (6 bases). The CDR3 sequence is 14 residues long. CDR1 and CDR2 (germline): ENHRY, SYGVKD. Deletions cut 6 bases from V and 7 bases from J, with 13 bases between. The CDR3 is CAISLQGTNSPLHF. CDR3 bases: TGTGCCATCAGCCTACAGGGCACGAATTCACCCCTCCACTTT.

The chain combines TRBV28 with TRBJ2-1; D ambiguous. From germline, CDR1 is MDHEN and CDR2 SYDVKM. The CDR3 consists of 16 residues. V was clipped by 6 bases and J by 0 bases, with 15 bases between them. For the CDR3, the DNA is TGTGCCAGCAGGACCCTACGTCTAGGCTCCTACAATGAGCAGTTCTTC. It encodes CASRTLRLGSYNEQFF.

This chain links TRBV19 with TRBJ2-4; TRBD1 agrees at 9 bases. The germline gives CDR1 LNHDA, CDR2 SQIVND (reference sequence). The CDR3 runs to 14 residues. V trimming: 6 bases; J trimming: 8 bases; junction bases outside the gene matches: 8. In DNA, the CDR3 is TGTGCCAGTAGAACCGGGACAGGGATGGACATTCAGTACTTC. Translating gives CASRTGTGMDIQYF.

V and J are TRBV4-2 and TRBJ1-6; TRBD1 matches 8 bases. V trimming: 1 base; J trimming: 10 bases; junction bases outside the gene matches: 6. Germline V gives CDR1 LGHNA, CDR2 YNFKEQ. The CDR3 is 15 amino acids. CDR3 protein: CASSQVLTGVSPLHF. As DNA, the CDR3 is TGTGCCAGCAGCCAAGTACTGACAGGGGTCTCACCCCTCCACTTT.

This rearrangement joins TRBV28 to TRBJ1-1; D remains unclear. The CDR3 length is 14 residues. Germline values: CDR1 MDHEN, CDR2 SYDVKM. Trimming left V 5 bases short and J 4 bases short, with 14 bases between. In nucleotides, the CDR3 is TGTGCCAGCAGTCGCCACGAGGGTGGCACTGAAGCTTTCTTT. It encodes CASSRHEGGTEAFF.

The CDR3 nucleotides read TGTGCAAGTCGCTCTAGAGGACACCCTAATCAGCCCCAGCATTTT. Translating it yields CASRSRGHPNQPQHF. This rearrangement joins TRBV12-2 to TRBJ1-5; the table names TRBD1, a call not compared with the DNA. TRBV12-2 is reported as a pseudogene. This CDR3 contains 15 residues.

The rearrangement links TRBV28 to TRBJ2-7; D uncertain. Germline loops: CDR1 MDHEN, CDR2 SYDVKM. This CDR3 spans 14 amino acids. V gave up 1 base and J gave up 3 bases, with 10 bases separating them. This CDR3 reads CASSLYQRGYEQYF. For the CDR3, the DNA is TGTGCCAGCAGTTTATATCAGCGTGGCTACGAGCAGTACTTC. Full variable domain (missing parts from reference TRBV28 and TRBJ2-7): DVKVTQSSRYLVKRTGEKVFLECVQDMDHENMFWYRQDPGLGLRLIYFSYDVKMKEKGDIPEGYSVSREKKERFSLILESASTNQTSMYLCASSLYQRGYEQYFGPGTRLTVT.

The CDR3 spells CASKRTGPLGGGEQYF. In DNA, the CDR3 is TGCGCCAGCAAGAGGACAGGGCCCTTGGGGGGGGGCGAGCAGTACTTC. The gene calls are TRBV4-1 and TRBJ2-7, with D possibly TRBD1 on 8 matching bases. Germline V CDR1 and CDR2: MGHRA, YSYEKL. The CDR3 sequence is 16 residues long. Between the trimmed V and J ends, which lost 7 bases and 6 bases, there was a span of 25 bases.

The chain uses TRBV4-3 and TRBJ2-1; TRBD2 matches at 12 bases. CDR3 length equals 17 residues. In germline, CDR1 is LGHNA, CDR2 YSLEER. The ends lost 1 base at V and 4 bases at J; junction bases unmatched: 5. CDR3 in DNA: TGCGCCAGCAGCCAAGGTCGGACTAGCGGGATTTACAATGAGCAGTTCTTC. It translates to CASSQGRTSGIYNEQFF.

CDR3 sequence reads: CASSHSGPLNTEAFF. DNA for the CDR3: TGTGCCAGCAGCCATAGTGGGCCGCTGAACACTGAAGCTTTCTTT. The chain links TRBV14 to TRBJ1-1; D gene uncertain. Germline assignment: CDR1 SGHDN and CDR2 FVKESK. The V end lost 3 bases, the J end lost 0 bases, and 11 bases lay between the germline ends. The CDR3 runs to 15 residues.

This clone was counted once. The chain has TRBV30 and TRBJ1-5, with D unclear. CDR3 length equals 13 residues. The V gene's germline CDR1 is GTSNPN and CDR2 SVGIG (reference sequence). V was clipped by 0 bases and J by 4 bases, with 7 bases between them. The CDR3: CAWSVRENQPQHF. CDR3 in DNA: TGTGCCTGGAGTGTACGGGAAAATCAGCCCCAGCATTTT.

This chain uses TRBV5-4 with TRBJ1-2; perhaps TRBD1 as D (6 bases). The CDR3 spans 16 residues. CDR1 is SGHNT and CDR2 is YYREEE in the germline V gene (reference sequence). Trimming took 4 bases from V and 5 from J, leaving 21 bases between them. The CDR3 DNA reads as TGTGCCAGCAGCGTTGTTTTTTCAGGGGTCAGATATGGCTACACCTTC. As protein: CASSVVFSGVRYGYTF.

The chain links TRBV13 to TRBJ1-1; TRBD1 agrees at 7 bases. The CDR3 totals 20 residues. Germline V gene sequence: CDR1 PRHDT, CDR2 FYEKMQ (reference sequence). The J segment lost 8 bases and the V segment lost 5 bases, leaving 29 bases of the junction unmatched. The CDR3 region has the DNA TGTGCCAGCAGCAAGAGGACCGGGACAGTGCCCTTTAGTCGGCTGAAAGAAGCTTTCTTT. Encoded protein: CASSKRTGTVPFSRLKEAFF.

The rearrangement links TRBV7-2 to TRBJ2-7, with D maybe TRBD2 (6 bases). Germline CDR1 SGHTA, CDR2 FQGNSA. CDR3 size: 14 residues. V shed 5 bases and J shed 0 bases, with 11 bases lying between them. CDR3 nucleotide sequence: TGTGCCAGCAGCCCTGGGACTTTCTCCTACGAGCAGTACTTC. Protein sequence: CASSPGTFSYEQYF.

CDR3 sequence reads: CAILGQSDYGYTF. In DNA form, the CDR3 reads TGTGCCATCTTGGGACAGTCCGACTATGGCTACACCTTC. The genes are TRBV10-3 and TRBJ1-2, with 7 bases lining up with TRBD1. CDR1 and CDR2 from the germline V gene are ENHRY and SYGVKD. The CDR3 spans 13 residues. Unmatched junction bases numbered 6, after V lost 8 bases and J lost 3 bases.

The chain links TRBV5-4 to TRBJ2-7, with 10 positions matching TRBD2. V lost 0 bases and J lost 5; bases outside the gene matches: 11. Germline V gives CDR1 SGHNT, CDR2 YYREEE (reference sequence). The CDR3 contains 17 residues. CDR3 in amino acids: CASSLGLAGLPPHEQYF. CDR3 coding DNA: TGTGCCAGCAGCTTGGGACTAGCGGGTCTCCCCCCCCACGAGCAGTACTTC.

V usage is TRBV2 and J usage is TRBJ2-7; TRBD2 aligns across 8 bases. CDR1 is SNHLY and CDR2 is FYNNEI in the germline V gene. The V and J ends lost 0 bases and 5 bases, in that order; junction bases with no gene match: 9. The CDR3 has 16 residues. The CDR3 is CASSEAPASGSHEQYF. The CDR3 DNA reads TGTGCCAGCAGTGAAGCGCCCGCTAGCGGGTCCCACGAGCAGTACTTC.

This sequence joins TRBV12-3 or TRBV12-4 and TRBJ2-7; D remains unclear. The CDR3 contains 12 residues. V was cut by 3 bases and J by 1 base, with 4 bases left in between. CDR3 nucleotides: TGTGCCAGCAGTTTCCTTTCCTACGAGCAGTACTTC. Translation gives CASSFLSYEQYF.

The rearrangement links TRBV5-1 to TRBJ2-1, with 8 bases fitting TRBD1. CDR3 length: 17 residues. Germline V CDR1 and CDR2: SGHRS, YFSETQ. The J segment lost 8 bases and the V segment lost 7 bases, leaving 20 bases of the junction unmatched. CDR3 amino acids: CASAQYTRTGKRDEQFF. DNA for the CDR3: TGCGCCAGCGCCCAGTATACTAGGACAGGGAAAAGGGATGAGCAGTTCTTC.

The table lists this clone with a count of one. The gene calls are TRBV19 and TRBJ1-2, with 7 bases matching TRBD1. CDR3 length: 15 residues. V was pared by 3 bases and J by 8 bases, with 12 bases of the junction left unmatched. The germline V gene has CDR1 LNHDA and CDR2 SQIVND (reference sequence). The DNA of the CDR3 is TGTGCCAGTAGTATTTTACAGGAGGGGGCGCGGGGCTACACCTTC. The encoded protein is CASSILQEGARGYTF. The full variable domain, in which reference TRBV19 and TRBJ1-2 provide the parts outside the CDR3, is DGGITQSPKYLFRKEGQNVTLSCEQNLNHDAMYWYRQDPGQGLRLIYYSQIVNDFQKGDIAEGYSVSREKKESFPLTVTSAQKNPTAFYLCASSILQEGARGYTFGSGTRLTVV.

J is TRBJ2-7 and V is TRBV5-5; D is perhaps TRBD1 or TRBD2 (5 bases each). CDR1 is SGHKS and CDR2 is YYEKEE in the germline V gene (reference sequence). Deletions cut 4 bases from V and 2 bases from J, with 16 bases between. CDR3 length: 15 amino acids. CDR3 region: CASSLGLAGAYEQYF. The DNA of the CDR3 is TGTGCCAGCAGCCTGGGGCTAGCAGGCGCCTACGAGCAGTACTTC.

The genes are TRBV27 and TRBJ2-7; 8 nucleotides match TRBD1. Germline V CDR1 and CDR2: MNHEY, SMNVEV (reference sequence). The CDR3 totals 15 residues. The J segment lost 2 bases and the V segment lost 4 bases, leaving 7 bases of the junction unmatched. CDR3 nucleotide sequence: TGTGCCAGCAGTTCCAGGGGGCTTAGCACCTACGAGCAGTACTTC. This encodes CASSSRGLSTYEQYF.

The CDR3 coding sequence is TGTGCCAGCAGCGTAGAGGGACACACTTACTATGGCTACACCTTC. Protein product: CASSVEGHTYYGYTF. The chain joins TRBV28 to TRBJ1-2, with a possible D match to TRBD1 (6 bases). V lost 6 bases to trimming and J lost 3 bases, with 17 bases between them. The germline CDR1 and CDR2 sequences are MDHEN and SYDVKM. There are 15 residues in the CDR3.